A selection of T cell receptor beta chains follows, all from one sample in a study of blood T cell repertoires in COVID-19. The repertoire was sequenced with immunoSEQ multiplex PCR; TCRdb's copy has only in-frame clones and lacks some. Here the sample spans fewer than 85,000 clones, 65% to 80% being singletons. Sequencing used peripheral blood. The receptors here all came from a woman older than 75 with active or convalescent COVID-19. Both conserved end residues are part of each CDR3. A D gene is named only where the DNA matches it firmly. The size entry is marked missing in some rows and otherwise reads once, few, many or a size class.

TRBV30	.	TRBJ1-1	.	TGTGCCTGGAGGGGGGGTTCGAACACTGAAGCTTTCTTT	CAWRGGSNTEAFF
TRBV28	TRBD1	TRBJ1-5	.	TGTGCCAGCAGTAGATCGGACGACAGGGGGTTTGGTAATCAGCCCCAGCATTTT	CASSRSDDRGFGNQPQHF
TRBV9	TRBD1	TRBJ1-1	.	TGTGCCAGCAGCCCACTCTACAGGGGGCTGGTTTCGAACACTGAAGCTTTCTTT	CASSPLYRGLVSNTEAFF
TRBV28	.	TRBJ1-5	few	TGTGCCAGCGAGGGATTGCCCGGACAGCCCCAGCATTTT	CASEGLPGQPQHF
TRBV6-1	TRBD2	TRBJ2-3	.	TGTGCCAGCAGTGCACTAGCGGGGGCCGCAGCAGGGTCAGATACGCAGTATTTT	CASSALAGAAAGSDTQYF
TRBV7-2	.	TRBJ1-1	few	TGTGCCAGCAGCTTAGTGTGGGGGGGGAACACTGAAGCTTTCTTT	CASSLVWGGNTEAFF
TRBV7-9	.	TRBJ1-3	.	TGTGCCAGCAGCTTAGCGTTGGGGGAGGCAATGGACACCATATATTTT	CASSLALGEAMDTIYF
TRBV6-2/TRBV6-3	.	TRBJ2-5	.	TGTGCCAGCAGTTACGGGCGACAAGAGACCCAGTACTTC	CASSYGRQETQYF
TRBV28	.	TRBJ1-3	.	TGTGCCAGCAGCTGGGCCGGGGACTTCGGCTCTGGAAACACCATATATTTT	CASSWAGDFGSGNTIYF
TRBV19	TRBD1	TRBJ2-7	.	TGTGCCACCGCACCGGACAGGGACTACGAGCAGTACTTC	CATAPDRDYEQYF
TRBV6-5	.	TRBJ2-2	.	TGTGCCAGCAGTAACGACAGGTTCACCGGGGAGCTGTTTTTT	CASSNDRFTGELFF
TRBV5-1	.	TRBJ2-1	once	TGCGCCAGCAGCTTGGTGTCCGTTAGCTCCTACAATGAGCAGTTCTTC	CASSLVSVSSYNEQFF
TRBV5-8	TRBD2	TRBJ2-1	.	TGTGCCAGCAGCTTAATTGAGCGGGGAAGGGATGAGCAGTTCTTC	CASSLIERGRDEQFF
TRBV6-5	TRBD1	TRBJ1-6	.	TGTGCCAGTAGTCCCGGGACAGGGGGGGTTCGGACCCTCCACTTT	CASSPGTGGVRTLHF
TRBV6-5	.	TRBJ1-6	.	TGTGCCAGCAGTTACTCGATTGGAGGTTCACCCCTCCACTTT	CASSYSIGGSPLHF
TRBV7-2	TRBD2	TRBJ2-3	once	TGTGCCAGCAGCGTATCTAGCGGGGGGATTCCAGATACGCAGTATTTT	CASSVSSGGIPDTQYF
TRBV24-1	.	TRBJ2-7	.	TGTGCCACCAGTGAGCGAGGGACAACCGAGCAGTACTTC	CATSERGTTEQYF
TRBV19	TRBD1	TRBJ2-4	.	TGTGCCAGTACCTTAGGACAGGGGGACATTCAGTACTTC	CASTLGQGDIQYF
TRBV11-2	TRBD2	TRBJ2-1	.	TGTGCCAGCAGCTTAGCTACTAGCGGGGCCGGTGAGCAGTTCTTC	CASSLATSGAGEQFF
TRBV11-3	.	TRBJ2-7	.	TGTGCCAGCAGCTTAGCCCAGGGGAACGAGCAGTACTTC	CASSLAQGNEQYF
TRBV7-2	TRBD2	TRBJ2-7	.	TGTGCCAGCAGCTTGAGCGGGGCGCGGTTCTACGAGCAGTACTTC	CASSLSGARFYEQYF
TRBV6-4	.	TRBJ1-6	many	TGTGCCAGCAGTGAATTGGCAGGGACAAATTCACCCCTCCACTTT	CASSELAGTNSPLHF
TRBV7-2	.	TRBJ2-7	.	TGTGCCAGCAGCCACTACGAGCAGTACTTC	CASSHYEQYF
TRBV2	.	TRBJ1-1	.	TGTGCCAGCAATAAAGGACAGCTGAACACTGAAGCTTTCTTT	CASNKGQLNTEAFF
TRBV4-3	.	TRBJ1-2	.	TGCGCCAGCAGCCAAGGATTCTCGAGGGATGGCTACACCTTC	CASSQGFSRDGYTF
TRBV4-2	TRBD2	TRBJ2-1	.	TGTGCCAGCAGCCAAGATATAGCGGGGGGATACAATGAGCAGTTCTTC	CASSQDIAGGYNEQFF
TRBV21-1	.	TRBJ1-2	few	TGTGCCAGCAGCAAAGATATGTACTCCGATGGCTACACCTTC	CASSKDMYSDGYTF
TRBV4-1	TRBD2	TRBJ2-7	.	TGCGCCAGCAGCCAACGAGCGGGAGGCTCCTACGAGCAGTACTTC	CASSQRAGGSYEQYF
TRBV9	.	TRBJ1-2	.	TGTGCCAGCAGCGTAGATCGTTGGAGGGGAGCTATGGATGGCTACACCTTC	CASSVDRWRGAMDGYTF
TRBV5-1	.	TRBJ1-1	.	TGCGCCAGCAGCGGTGGGGCGAACACTGAAGCTTTCTTT	CASSGGANTEAFF
TRBV14	.	TRBJ1-1	few	TGTGCCAGCAGCCCGCAACTGGAATGGAGCACTGAAGCTTTCTTT	CASSPQLEWSTEAFF